This T cell receptor beta chain was profiled in a study of T-cell reconstitution after alpha-beta-depleted transplantation in children. Unique molecular identifiers were incorporated when the TCRbeta library was constructed. TCRdb re-called the PCR reads with MiXCR, one entry per CDR3 protein. The repertoire holds about 200,000 distinct CDR3 sequences, about 6% seen once, with just over 4.5% in the top ten. Overall study findings and caveats: Once a year had passed after transplant, T-cell counts and diversity came mostly from newly produced T cells.

The CDR3 loop spans 12 amino acids. V shed 2 bases and J shed 8 bases, with 7 bases lying between them. Germline V gene data show CDR1 as LGHNA and CDR2 as YNFKEQ. Details on this clonotype: Its antigen is unknown.

The receptor's source is a girl under two years old with combined immunodeficiency, due to receive a stem cell transplant. The source was PBMCs, collected before TCRalphabeta/CD19-depleted stem cell transplant. This chain joins TRBV4-2 and TRBJ2-1; D is unresolved. This CDR3 reads CASSQSTYEQFF. CDR3 nucleotide sequence: TGTGCCAGCAGCCAATCCACTTATGAGCAGTTCTTC.